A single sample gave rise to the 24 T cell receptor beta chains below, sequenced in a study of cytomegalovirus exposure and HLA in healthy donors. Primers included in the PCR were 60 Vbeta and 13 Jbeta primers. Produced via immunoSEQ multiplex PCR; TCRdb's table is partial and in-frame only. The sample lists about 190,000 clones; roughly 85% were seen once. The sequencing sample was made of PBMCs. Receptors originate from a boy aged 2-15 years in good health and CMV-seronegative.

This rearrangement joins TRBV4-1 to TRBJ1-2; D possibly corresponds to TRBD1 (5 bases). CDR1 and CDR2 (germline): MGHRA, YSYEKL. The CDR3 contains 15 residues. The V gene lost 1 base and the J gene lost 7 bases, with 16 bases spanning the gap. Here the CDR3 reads CASSQVFGGSSGYTF. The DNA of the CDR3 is TGCGCCAGCAGCCAAGTATTCGGGGGTAGTAGTGGCTACACCTTC.

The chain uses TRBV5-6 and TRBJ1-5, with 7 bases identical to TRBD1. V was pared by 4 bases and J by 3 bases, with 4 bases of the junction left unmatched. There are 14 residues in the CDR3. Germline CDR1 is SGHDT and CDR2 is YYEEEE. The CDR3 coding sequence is TGTGCCAGCAGCCTGGGACAGATCAATCAGCCCCAGCATTTT. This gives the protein CASSLGQINQPQHF.

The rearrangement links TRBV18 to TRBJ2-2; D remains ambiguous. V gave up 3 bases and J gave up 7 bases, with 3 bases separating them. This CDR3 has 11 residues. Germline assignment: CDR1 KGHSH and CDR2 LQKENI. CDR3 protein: CASSPGGELFF. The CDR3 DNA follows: TGTGCCAGCTCACCCGGCGGGGAGCTGTTTTTT. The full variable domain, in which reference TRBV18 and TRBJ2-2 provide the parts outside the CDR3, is NAGVMQNPRHLVRRRGQEARLRCSPMKGHSHVYWYRQLPEEGLKFMVYLQKENIIDESGMPKERFSAEFPKEGPSILRIQQVVRGDSAAYFCASSPGGELFFGEGSRLTVL.

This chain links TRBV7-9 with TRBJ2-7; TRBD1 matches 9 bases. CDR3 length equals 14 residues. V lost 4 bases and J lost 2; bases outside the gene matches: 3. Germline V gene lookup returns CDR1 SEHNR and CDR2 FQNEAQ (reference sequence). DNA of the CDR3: TGTGCCAGCAGCTCAGACAGGGGGACCTACGAGCAGTACGTC. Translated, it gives CASSSDRGTYEQYV.

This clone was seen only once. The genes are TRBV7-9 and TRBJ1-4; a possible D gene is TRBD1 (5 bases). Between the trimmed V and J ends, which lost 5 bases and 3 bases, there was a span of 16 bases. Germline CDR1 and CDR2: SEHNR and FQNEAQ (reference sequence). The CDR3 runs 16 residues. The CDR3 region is CASSPGGGTANEKLFF. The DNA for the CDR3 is TGTGCCAGCAGCCCCGGGGGGGGTACGGCTAATGAAAAACTGTTTTTT.

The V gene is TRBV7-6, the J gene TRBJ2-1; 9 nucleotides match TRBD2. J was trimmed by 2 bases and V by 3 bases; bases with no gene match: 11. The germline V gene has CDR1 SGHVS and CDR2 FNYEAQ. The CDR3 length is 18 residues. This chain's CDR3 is CASSFGISGSSPYNEQFF. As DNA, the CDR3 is TGTGCCAGCAGCTTCGGAATTAGCGGGAGTAGTCCCTACAATGAGCAGTTCTTC. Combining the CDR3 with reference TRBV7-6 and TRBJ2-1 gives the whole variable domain GAGVSQSPRYKVTKRGQDVALRCDPISGHVSLYWYRQALGQGPEFLTYFNYEAQQDKSGLPNDRFSAERPEGSISTLTIQRTEQRDSAMYRCASSFGISGSSPYNEQFFGPGTRLTVL.

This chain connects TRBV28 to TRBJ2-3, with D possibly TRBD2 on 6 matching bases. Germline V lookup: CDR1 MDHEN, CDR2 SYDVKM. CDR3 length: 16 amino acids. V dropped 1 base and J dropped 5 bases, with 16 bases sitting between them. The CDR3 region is CASSLYLRDGGDTQYF. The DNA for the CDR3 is TGTGCCAGCAGTTTATATCTCCGGGACGGGGGAGATACGCAGTATTTT.

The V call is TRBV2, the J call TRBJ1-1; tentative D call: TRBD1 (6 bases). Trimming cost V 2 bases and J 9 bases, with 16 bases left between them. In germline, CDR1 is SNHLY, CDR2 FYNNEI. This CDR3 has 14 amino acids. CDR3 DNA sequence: TGTGCCAGCAGTGAAAGCCGGAACCAGGGGAAAGCTTTCTTT. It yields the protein CASSESRNQGKAFF.

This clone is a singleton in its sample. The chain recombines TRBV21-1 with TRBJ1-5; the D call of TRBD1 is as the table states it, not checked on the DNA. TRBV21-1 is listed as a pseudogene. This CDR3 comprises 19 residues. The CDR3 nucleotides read TGTGCCAGCAGCAAATACCCGGGACAGGGGGCCCAGAGCAATCAGCCCCAGCATTTT. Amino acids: CASSKYPGQGAQSNQPQHF.

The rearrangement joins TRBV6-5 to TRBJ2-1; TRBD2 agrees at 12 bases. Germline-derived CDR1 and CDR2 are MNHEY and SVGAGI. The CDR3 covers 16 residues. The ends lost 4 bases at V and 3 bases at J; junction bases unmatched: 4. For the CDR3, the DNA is TGTGCCAGCAGTTGGGGGACTAGCGGGTACTACAATGAGCAGTTCTTC. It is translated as CASSWGTSGYYNEQFF.

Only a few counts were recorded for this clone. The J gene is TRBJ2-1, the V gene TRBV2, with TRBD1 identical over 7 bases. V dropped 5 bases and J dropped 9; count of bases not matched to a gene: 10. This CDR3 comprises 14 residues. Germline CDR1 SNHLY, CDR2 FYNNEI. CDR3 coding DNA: TGTGCCAGCAGTCTGGGCCAGGGGGTGGGTGAGCAGTTCTTC. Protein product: CASSLGQGVGEQFF. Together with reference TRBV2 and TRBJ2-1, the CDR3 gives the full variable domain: EPEVTQTPSHQVTQMGQEVILRCVPISNHLYFYWYRQILGQKVEFLVSFYNNEISEKSEIFDDQFSVERPDGSNFTLKIRSTKLEDSAMYFCASSLGQGVGEQFFGPGTRLTVL.

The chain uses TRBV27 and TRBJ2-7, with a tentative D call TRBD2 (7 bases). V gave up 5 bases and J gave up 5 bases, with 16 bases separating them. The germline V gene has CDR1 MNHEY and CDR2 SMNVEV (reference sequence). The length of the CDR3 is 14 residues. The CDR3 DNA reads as TGTGCCAGCAGTACATGGGGGGGGCGAAACGAGCAGTACTTC. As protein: CASSTWGGRNEQYF.

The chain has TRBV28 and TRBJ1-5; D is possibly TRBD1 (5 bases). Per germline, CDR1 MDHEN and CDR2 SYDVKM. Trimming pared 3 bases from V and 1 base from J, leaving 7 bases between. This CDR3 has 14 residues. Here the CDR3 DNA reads TGTGCCAGCAGTTTTTCAGGGAGCAATCAGCCCCAGCATTTT. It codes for CASSFSGSNQPQHF.

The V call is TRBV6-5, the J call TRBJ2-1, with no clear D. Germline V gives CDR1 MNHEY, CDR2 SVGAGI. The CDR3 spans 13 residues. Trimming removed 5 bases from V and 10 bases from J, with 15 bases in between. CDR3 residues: CASSPKTVREQFF. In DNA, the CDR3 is TGTGCCAGCAGTCCTAAGACGGTGCGGGAGCAGTTCTTC.

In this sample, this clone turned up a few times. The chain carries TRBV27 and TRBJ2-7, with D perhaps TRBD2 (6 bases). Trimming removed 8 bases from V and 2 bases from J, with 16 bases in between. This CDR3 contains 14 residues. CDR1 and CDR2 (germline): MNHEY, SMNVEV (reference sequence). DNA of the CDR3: TGTGCCAGCGCCGGGACTTTCCAAACCTACGAGCAGTACTTC. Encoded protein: CASAGTFQTYEQYF.

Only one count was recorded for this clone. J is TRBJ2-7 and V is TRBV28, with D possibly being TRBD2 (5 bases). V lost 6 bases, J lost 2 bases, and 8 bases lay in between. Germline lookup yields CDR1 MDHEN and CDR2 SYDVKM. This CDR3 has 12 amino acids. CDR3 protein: CASRDGTYEQYF. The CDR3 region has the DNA TGTGCCAGCAGGGACGGGACCTACGAGCAGTACTTC.

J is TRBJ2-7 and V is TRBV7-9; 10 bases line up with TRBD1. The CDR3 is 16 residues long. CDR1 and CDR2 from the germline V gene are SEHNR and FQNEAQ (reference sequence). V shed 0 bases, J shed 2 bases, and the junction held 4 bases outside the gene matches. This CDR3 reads CASSLAGDRGTYEQYF. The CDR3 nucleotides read TGTGCCAGCAGCTTAGCGGGGGACAGGGGAACCTACGAGCAGTACTTC. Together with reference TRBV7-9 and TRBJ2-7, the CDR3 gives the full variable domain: DTGVSQNPRHKITKRGQNVTFRCDPISEHNRLYWYRQTLGQGPEFLTYFQNEAQLEKSRLLSDRFSAERPKGSFSTLEIQRTEQGDSAMYLCASSLAGDRGTYEQYFGPGTRLTVT.

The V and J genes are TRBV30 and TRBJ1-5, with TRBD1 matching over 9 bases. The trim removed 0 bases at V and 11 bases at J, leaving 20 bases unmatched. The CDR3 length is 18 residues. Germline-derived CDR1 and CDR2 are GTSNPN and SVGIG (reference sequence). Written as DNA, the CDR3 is TGTGCCTGGAGTGTAATTAGGGGACAGGGCGTTAAGATAAGAGCCCAGCATTTT. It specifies CAWSVIRGQGVKIRAQHF.

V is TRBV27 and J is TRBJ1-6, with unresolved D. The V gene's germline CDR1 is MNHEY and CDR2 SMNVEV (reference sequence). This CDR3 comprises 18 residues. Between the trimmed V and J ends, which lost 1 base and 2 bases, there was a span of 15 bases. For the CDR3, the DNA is TGTGCCAGCAGTTTATTCGGCCGCGCGGAGACCTATAATTCACCCCTCCACTTT. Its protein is CASSLFGRAETYNSPLHF.

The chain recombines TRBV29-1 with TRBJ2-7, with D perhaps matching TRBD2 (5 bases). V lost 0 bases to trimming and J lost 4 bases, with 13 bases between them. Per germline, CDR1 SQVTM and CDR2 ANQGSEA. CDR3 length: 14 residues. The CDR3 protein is CSVEDPGEGYEQYF. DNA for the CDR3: TGCAGCGTTGAAGATCCGGGTGAGGGTTACGAGCAGTACTTC.

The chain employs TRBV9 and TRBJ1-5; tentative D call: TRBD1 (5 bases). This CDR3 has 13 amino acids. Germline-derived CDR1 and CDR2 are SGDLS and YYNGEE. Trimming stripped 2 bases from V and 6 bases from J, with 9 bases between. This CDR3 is CASSVGGFQPQHF. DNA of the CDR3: TGTGCCAGCAGCGTTGGGGGGTTTCAGCCCCAGCATTTT. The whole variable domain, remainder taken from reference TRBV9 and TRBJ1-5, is DSGVTQTPKHLITATGQRVTLRCSPRSGDLSVYWYQQSLDQGLQFLIQYYNGEERAKGNILERFSAQQFPDLHSELNLSSLELGDSALYFCASSVGGFQPQHFGDGTRLSIL.

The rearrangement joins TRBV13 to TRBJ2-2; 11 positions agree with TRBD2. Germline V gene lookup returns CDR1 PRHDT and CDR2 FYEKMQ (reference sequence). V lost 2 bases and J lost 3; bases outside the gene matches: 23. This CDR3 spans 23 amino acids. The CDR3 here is CASSLPRTGMLAGGEWDTGELFF. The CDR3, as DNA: TGTGCCAGCAGCTTACCCCGGACAGGGATGCTAGCGGGAGGCGAGTGGGACACCGGGGAGCTGTTTTTT.

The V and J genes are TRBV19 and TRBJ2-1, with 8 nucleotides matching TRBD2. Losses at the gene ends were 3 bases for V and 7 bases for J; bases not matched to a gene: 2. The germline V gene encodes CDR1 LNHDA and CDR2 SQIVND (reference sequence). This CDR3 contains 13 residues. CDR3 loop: CASSMLAGNEQFF. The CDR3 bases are TGTGCCAGTAGTATGCTAGCGGGTAATGAGCAGTTCTTC.

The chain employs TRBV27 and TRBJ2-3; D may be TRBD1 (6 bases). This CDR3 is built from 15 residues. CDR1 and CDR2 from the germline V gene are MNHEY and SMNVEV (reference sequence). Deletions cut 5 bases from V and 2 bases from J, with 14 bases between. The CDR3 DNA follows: TGTGCCAGCAGTCCGTACAGGGCCACCACAGATACGCAGTATTTT. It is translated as CASSPYRATTDTQYF.